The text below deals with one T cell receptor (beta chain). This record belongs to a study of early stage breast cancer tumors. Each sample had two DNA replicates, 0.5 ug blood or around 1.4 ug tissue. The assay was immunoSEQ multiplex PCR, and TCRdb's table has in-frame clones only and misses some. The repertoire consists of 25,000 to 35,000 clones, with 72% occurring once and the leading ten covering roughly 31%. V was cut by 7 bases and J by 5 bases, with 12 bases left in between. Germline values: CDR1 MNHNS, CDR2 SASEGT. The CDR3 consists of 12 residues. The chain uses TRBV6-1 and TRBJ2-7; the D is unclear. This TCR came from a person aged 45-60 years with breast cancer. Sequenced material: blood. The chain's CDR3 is CASINGPNEQYF. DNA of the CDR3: TGTGCCAGCATAAACGGTCCGAACGAGCAGTACTTC.